This T cell receptor beta chain stems from a study of cytomegalovirus exposure and HLA in healthy donors. For the study at large: Earlier findings included some 120 million unique TCR beta sequences obtained from about 170 million T cells. Unique TCRs numbering some 80 million, obtained from HLA-typed donors, made up an early data release. General study findings and limits: An analysis was carried out at a later point. It showed that HLA-associated TCR beta chains were more clonally expanded than equally common non-associated chains.

Primers: 60 Vbeta forward and 13 Jbeta reverse. Assay used: immunoSEQ multiplex PCR; TCRdb lists only in-frame clones, some missing. The table includes more than 90,000 clones, roughly four fifths detected once. CDR1 and CDR2 (germline): MGHRA, YSYEKL. The V segment lost 2 bases and the J segment 1 base; nucleotides outside the gene matches: 7. The CDR3 is 16 amino acids. About this clone itself: The antigen remains undetermined.

This chain joins TRBV4-1 and TRBJ2-5, with 7 nucleotides matching TRBD1. The sequencing input was PBMCs. The sequence was obtained from a man aged 25-45 years in good health and CMV-seropositive. The CDR3 bases are TGCGCCAGCAGCCAACCCGTGAGGGGGCGCCAAGAGACCCAGTACTTC. This codes for CASSQPVRGRQETQYF.